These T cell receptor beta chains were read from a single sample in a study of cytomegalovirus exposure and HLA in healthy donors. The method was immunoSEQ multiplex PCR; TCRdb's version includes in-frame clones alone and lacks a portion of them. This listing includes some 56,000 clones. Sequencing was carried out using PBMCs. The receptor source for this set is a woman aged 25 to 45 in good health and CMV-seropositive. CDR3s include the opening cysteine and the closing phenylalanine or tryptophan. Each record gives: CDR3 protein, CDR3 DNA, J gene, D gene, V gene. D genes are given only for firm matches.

cdr3_aa: CASSVAVGRNTGELFF
cdr3_nt: TGTGCCAGCAGCGTAGCTGTCGGGAGGAACACCGGGGAGCTGTTTTTT
j_call: TRBJ2-2
d_call: .
v_call: TRBV9

cdr3_aa: CASSQERGNYGYTF
cdr3_nt: TGCGCCAGCAGCCAAGAAAGGGGCAACTATGGCTACACCTTC
j_call: TRBJ1-2
d_call: .
v_call: TRBV4-1

cdr3_aa: CSTSRGNTIYF
cdr3_nt: TGCAGTACTTCGCGGGGAAACACCATATATTTT
j_call: TRBJ1-3
d_call: .
v_call: TRBV20-1

cdr3_aa: CSVEDPGKSSDNEQFF
cdr3_nt: TGCAGCGTTGAAGATCCGGGGAAGAGCTCCGACAATGAGCAGTTCTTC
j_call: TRBJ2-1
d_call: .
v_call: TRBV29-1

cdr3_aa: CASSGQGAGQPQHF
cdr3_nt: TGTGCCAGCAGTGGACAGGGGGCAGGTCAGCCCCAGCATTTT
j_call: TRBJ1-5
d_call: TRBD1
v_call: TRBV27

cdr3_aa: CASSTEPANTGELFF
cdr3_nt: TGTGCCAGCAGTACAGAGCCGGCGAACACCGGGGAGCTGTTTTTT
j_call: TRBJ2-2
d_call: .
v_call: TRBV6-5

cdr3_aa: CASSLAPMNTEAFF
cdr3_nt: TGTGCCAGCAGTTTGGCCCCGATGAACACTGAAGCTTTCTTT
j_call: TRBJ1-1
d_call: .
v_call: TRBV27

cdr3_aa: CASSYTGGGETQYF
cdr3_nt: TGTGCCAGCAGTTACACAGGGGGCGGAGAGACCCAGTACTTC
j_call: TRBJ2-5
d_call: TRBD1
v_call: TRBV28

cdr3_aa: CASSQVRQAPNVYGYTF
cdr3_nt: TGCGCCAGCAGCCAAGTTCGGCAGGCTCCTAACGTCTATGGCTACACCTTC
j_call: TRBJ1-2
d_call: .
v_call: TRBV4-1

cdr3_aa: CASSSPGQSYEQYF
cdr3_nt: TGTGCCAGCAGCTCTCCGGGACAGAGTTACGAGCAGTACTTC
j_call: TRBJ2-7
d_call: TRBD1
v_call: TRBV5-6

cdr3_aa: CASSYRTDYYGYTF
cdr3_nt: TGTGCCAGCAGTTACCGGACGGACTACTATGGCTACACCTTC
j_call: TRBJ1-2
d_call: .
v_call: TRBV6-5

cdr3_aa: CASDWAGGETQYF
cdr3_nt: TGTGCCAGCGATTGGGCGGGGGGAGAGACCCAGTACTTC
j_call: TRBJ2-5
d_call: TRBD2
v_call: TRBV6-1

cdr3_aa: CASNGGRWGNQPQHF
cdr3_nt: TGTGCCAGTAATGGAGGGAGGTGGGGCAATCAGCCCCAGCATTTT
j_call: TRBJ1-5
d_call: .
v_call: TRBV19

cdr3_aa: CASNRETGAREKLFF
cdr3_nt: TGTGCCAGCAACAGAGAGACAGGGGCGCGAGAAAAACTGTTTTTT
j_call: TRBJ1-4
d_call: TRBD1
v_call: TRBV2

cdr3_aa: CASIRERSTNEKLFF
cdr3_nt: TGTGCCAGCATCAGGGAAAGGTCAACTAATGAAAAACTGTTTTTT
j_call: TRBJ1-4
d_call: .
v_call: TRBV6-6

cdr3_aa: CASSVPGTSNTEAFF
cdr3_nt: TGCGCCAGCAGCGTACCCGGGACATCGAACACTGAAGCTTTCTTT
j_call: TRBJ1-1
d_call: .
v_call: TRBV5-1

cdr3_aa: CASSNGGTFTDTQYF
cdr3_nt: TGTGCCAGTAGTAACGGGGGGACCTTCACAGATACGCAGTATTTT
j_call: TRBJ2-3
d_call: TRBD2
v_call: TRBV19

cdr3_aa: CASSELRNLGGYTF
cdr3_nt: TGTGCCAGCAGTGAATTGCGGAATCTAGGAGGCTACACCTTC
j_call: TRBJ1-2
d_call: .
v_call: TRBV25-1

cdr3_aa: CAGSGGREKLFF
cdr3_nt: TGTGCCGGGTCAGGGGGCCGCGAAAAACTGTTTTTT
j_call: TRBJ1-4
d_call: TRBD1
v_call: TRBV2

cdr3_aa: CASSFRGSEAFF
cdr3_nt: TGTGCCAGCAGTTTTAGGGGCTCTGAAGCTTTCTTT
j_call: TRBJ1-1
d_call: .
v_call: TRBV6-5

cdr3_aa: CASSYGRTGKHYGYTF
cdr3_nt: TGCGCCAGCAGCTATGGGCGGACAGGAAAACACTATGGCTACACCTTC
j_call: TRBJ1-2
d_call: TRBD1
v_call: TRBV5-1

cdr3_aa: CASSLGAYQETQYF
cdr3_nt: TGTGCCAGCAGCTTAGGAGCTTACCAAGAGACCCAGTACTTC
j_call: TRBJ2-5
d_call: .
v_call: TRBV5-4

cdr3_aa: CASSHTRDRGAGQYGYTF
cdr3_nt: TGCGCCAGCAGCCATACCCGGGACAGGGGCGCCGGTCAATATGGCTACACCTTC
j_call: TRBJ1-2
d_call: TRBD1
v_call: TRBV4-1

cdr3_aa: CAWDIFGGYTF
cdr3_nt: TGTGCCTGGGACATCTTTGGGGGCTACACCTTC
j_call: TRBJ1-2
d_call: .
v_call: TRBV30

cdr3_aa: CAWIGGDSYNEQFF
cdr3_nt: TGTGCCTGGATAGGCGGGGACTCCTACAATGAGCAGTTCTTC
j_call: TRBJ2-1
d_call: .
v_call: TRBV30

cdr3_aa: CASSQIGQGIEQYF
cdr3_nt: TGTGCCAGCAGCCAAATAGGGCAGGGCATCGAGCAGTACTTC
j_call: TRBJ2-7
d_call: .
v_call: TRBV4-2

cdr3_aa: CAISESRQGNNYGYTF
cdr3_nt: TGTGCCATCAGTGAGTCAAGGCAGGGGAATAACTATGGCTACACCTTC
j_call: TRBJ1-2
d_call: .
v_call: TRBV10-3

cdr3_aa: CASSSGSTDTQYF
cdr3_nt: TGTGCCAGCAGTAGCGGGAGCACAGATACGCAGTATTTT
j_call: TRBJ2-3
d_call: .
v_call: TRBV6-4

cdr3_aa: CASSLDRGWSYEQYF
cdr3_nt: TGTGCCAGCAGTTTGGACAGGGGGTGGTCCTACGAGCAGTACTTC
j_call: TRBJ2-7
d_call: TRBD1
v_call: TRBV28

cdr3_aa: CASSLDRGYYGYTF
cdr3_nt: TGCGCCAGCAGCTTGGACAGGGGGTACTATGGCTACACCTTC
j_call: TRBJ1-2
d_call: TRBD1
v_call: TRBV5-1

cdr3_aa: CASSPRDTGYEQYF
cdr3_nt: TGTGCCAGCAGCCCTAGGGACACTGGCTACGAGCAGTACTTC
j_call: TRBJ2-7
d_call: .
v_call: TRBV6-1

cdr3_aa: CASSLTGLAVYEQYF
cdr3_nt: TGTGCCAGCAGCCTGACGGGACTAGCGGTCTACGAGCAGTACTTC
j_call: TRBJ2-7
d_call: TRBD2
v_call: TRBV7-2

cdr3_aa: CAWSTGTGYNSPLHF
cdr3_nt: TGTGCCTGGAGTACCGGGACAGGGTATAATTCACCCCTACACTTT
j_call: TRBJ1-6
d_call: TRBD1
v_call: TRBV30

cdr3_aa: CASSLLGDRVTGYTF
cdr3_nt: TGTGCCAGCAGTCTGCTGGGGGACAGGGTAACTGGCTACACCTTC
j_call: TRBJ1-2
d_call: TRBD1
v_call: TRBV6-1

cdr3_aa: CASSLRGHAYEQYF
cdr3_nt: TGTGCCAGCAGCCTCAGGGGGCACGCCTACGAGCAGTACTTC
j_call: TRBJ2-7
d_call: TRBD1
v_call: TRBV7-9

cdr3_aa: CASSPTSGGDTQYF
cdr3_nt: TGTGCCAGCTCACCAACTAGCGGAGGGGATACGCAGTATTTT
j_call: TRBJ2-3
d_call: TRBD2
v_call: TRBV18

cdr3_aa: CAWAAWTTNEQFF
cdr3_nt: TGTGCCTGGGCAGCGTGGACTACCAATGAGCAGTTCTTC
j_call: TRBJ2-1
d_call: .
v_call: TRBV30

cdr3_aa: CSVEDVGGQSGPLERDTQYF
cdr3_nt: TGCAGCGTTGAAGATGTCGGGGGTCAATCAGGGCCCCTCGAGAGAGATACGCAGTATTTT
j_call: TRBJ2-3
d_call: .
v_call: TRBV29-1

cdr3_aa: CSVAPTRWGNTGELFF
cdr3_nt: TGCAGCGTCGCTCCGACTAGGTGGGGAAACACCGGGGAGCTGTTTTTT
j_call: TRBJ2-2
d_call: .
v_call: TRBV29-1

cdr3_aa: CASSVGTNNEQFF
cdr3_nt: TGTGCCAGCAGCGTAGGGACTAACAATGAGCAGTTCTTC
j_call: TRBJ2-1
d_call: .
v_call: TRBV9

cdr3_aa: CSVDAGRTDTQYF
cdr3_nt: TGCAGCGTTGATGCGGGGCGCACAGATACGCAGTATTTT
j_call: TRBJ2-3
d_call: .
v_call: TRBV29-1

cdr3_aa: CASSESDRVGEKLFF
cdr3_nt: TGTGCCAGCAGTGAGAGCGACAGGGTCGGTGAAAAACTGTTTTTT
j_call: TRBJ1-4
d_call: TRBD1
v_call: TRBV6-1

cdr3_aa: CASSLQGGVTEAFF
cdr3_nt: TGTGCCAGCAGTTTACAAGGCGGGGTCACTGAAGCTTTCTTT
j_call: TRBJ1-1
d_call: .
v_call: TRBV27

cdr3_aa: CSVVKDNYNEQFF
cdr3_nt: TGCAGCGTTGTAAAGGACAACTACAATGAGCAGTTCTTC
j_call: TRBJ2-1
d_call: .
v_call: TRBV29-1

cdr3_aa: CASSLGQGVNEQFF
cdr3_nt: TGCGCCAGCAGCTTGGGACAGGGGGTCAATGAGCAGTTCTTC
j_call: TRBJ2-1
d_call: TRBD1
v_call: TRBV5-1

cdr3_aa: CAWGQGSGANVLTF
cdr3_nt: TGTGCCTGGGGACAGGGTTCGGGGGCCAACGTCCTGACTTTC
j_call: TRBJ2-6
d_call: TRBD1
v_call: TRBV30

cdr3_aa: CASSSGYRNQPQHF
cdr3_nt: TGTGCCAGCAGTTCAGGGTACCGAAATCAGCCCCAGCATTTT
j_call: TRBJ1-5
d_call: .
v_call: TRBV6-5

cdr3_aa: CASSILTGDTDTQYF
cdr3_nt: TGTGCCAGCAGCATACTGACAGGGGACACAGATACGCAGTATTTT
j_call: TRBJ2-3
d_call: TRBD1
v_call: TRBV13

cdr3_aa: CASSLGASGGAYEQYF
cdr3_nt: TGTGCCAGCAGCTTGGGTGCTAGCGGGGGGGCCTACGAGCAGTACTTC
j_call: TRBJ2-7
d_call: TRBD2
v_call: TRBV5-5

cdr3_aa: CSVAQRANTGELFF
cdr3_nt: TGCAGCGTTGCCCAGCGGGCGAACACCGGGGAGCTGTTTTTT
j_call: TRBJ2-2
d_call: .
v_call: TRBV29-1

cdr3_aa: CASSDQLAPDTYEQYF
cdr3_nt: TGTGCCAGCAGTGACCAGCTAGCACCCGACACCTACGAGCAGTACTTC
j_call: TRBJ2-7
d_call: .
v_call: TRBV2